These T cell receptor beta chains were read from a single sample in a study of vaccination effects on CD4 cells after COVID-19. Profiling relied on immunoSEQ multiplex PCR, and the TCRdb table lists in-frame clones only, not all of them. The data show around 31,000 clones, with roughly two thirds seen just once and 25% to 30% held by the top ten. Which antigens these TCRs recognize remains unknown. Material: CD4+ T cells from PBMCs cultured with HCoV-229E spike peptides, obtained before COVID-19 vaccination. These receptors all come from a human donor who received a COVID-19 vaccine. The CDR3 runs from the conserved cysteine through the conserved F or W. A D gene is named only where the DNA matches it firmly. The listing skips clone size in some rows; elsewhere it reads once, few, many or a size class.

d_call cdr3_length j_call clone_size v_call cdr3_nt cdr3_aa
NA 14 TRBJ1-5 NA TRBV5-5 TGTGCCAGCAGCCCTGGGACAACTAGTCAGCCCCAGCATTTT CASSPGTTSQPQHF
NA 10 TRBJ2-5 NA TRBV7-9 TGTGCCAGCAGCCGGGAGACCCAGTACTTC CASSRETQYF
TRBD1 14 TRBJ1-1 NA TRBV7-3 TGTGCCAGCAGCCCTAGACAGGGTCGGGCTGAAGCTTTCTTT CASSPRQGRAEAFF
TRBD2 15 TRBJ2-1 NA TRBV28 TGTGCCAGCAGTTTAACAAGCGGGGGACACAATGAGCAGTTCTTC CASSLTSGGHNEQFF
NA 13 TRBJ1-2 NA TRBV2 TGTGCCAGCAGCACAGGGAGGGACTATGGCTACACCTTC CASSTGRDYGYTF
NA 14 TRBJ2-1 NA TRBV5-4 TGTGCCAGCAGCCCCCGGACTCTGAGGGGTGAGCAGTTCTTC CASSPRTLRGEQFF
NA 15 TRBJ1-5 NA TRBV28 TGTGCCAGCACGACAGGCCGCTATAGCAATCAGCCCCAGCATTTT CASTTGRYSNQPQHF
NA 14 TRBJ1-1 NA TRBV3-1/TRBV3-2 TGTGCCAGCAGCCAAAGCATGAAGGACACTGAAGCTTTCTTT CASSQSMKDTEAFF
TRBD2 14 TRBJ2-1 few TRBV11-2 TGTGCCAGCAGCTCCCAAGCGGGATCTGGTGAGCAGTTCTTC CASSSQAGSGEQFF
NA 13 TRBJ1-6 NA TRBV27 TGTGCCAGTCGGCAGACTAAAACTTCACCCCTCCACTTT CASRQTKTSPLHF
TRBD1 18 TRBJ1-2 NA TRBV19 TGTGCCAGTATCCAACGAGCCGGGACAGGGGAGTTTAACTATGGCTACACCTTC CASIQRAGTGEFNYGYTF
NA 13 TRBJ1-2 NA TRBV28 TGTGCCAGCACCCCCTCGGGGAGACATGGCTACACCTTC CASTPSGRHGYTF
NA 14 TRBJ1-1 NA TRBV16 TGTGCCAGCAGCCGAAAACAGTCGAACACTGAAGCTTTCTTT CASSRKQSNTEAFF
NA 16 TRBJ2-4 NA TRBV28 TGTGCCAGCAGTTTGGTCCCTCGATTAGCCAAAAACATTCAGTACTTC CASSLVPRLAKNIQYF
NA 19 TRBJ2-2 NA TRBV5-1 TGCGCCAGCAGCTTGGGCCCCCACCTTATTGGCAGAAACACCGGGGAGCTGTTTTTT CASSLGPHLIGRNTGELFF
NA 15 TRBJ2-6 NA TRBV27 TGTGCCAGCAGTTTAGACGGCTCTGGGGCCAACGTCCTGACTTTC CASSLDGSGANVLTF
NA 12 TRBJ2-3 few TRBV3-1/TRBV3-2 TGTGCCAGCAGCCAAGATCGAAATACGCAGTATTTT CASSQDRNTQYF
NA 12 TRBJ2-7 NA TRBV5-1 TGCGCCAGCAGCTTCGCCGGGGACGAGCAGTACTTC CASSFAGDEQYF